The 5 T cell receptor beta chains presented below share a single source sample, sequenced in a study of patients and donors after allogeneic stem cell transplantation. TCRdb re-analysed the RT-PCR reads in MiXCR, keeping a single row per CDR3 protein. The sample has about 200,000 distinct CDR3 sequences, approximately 41% seen once. Sequenced: blood, either unsorted or a sorted T cell fraction (not recorded which). These receptors all come from a human donor who was either an allogeneic HSCT recipient or a stem cell or donor lymphocyte infusion donor (not recorded which). It is not recorded whose cells these are; they may come from a transplant donor.

This chain connects TRBV5-6 to TRBJ1-1; 7 bases align to TRBD1. V lost 6 bases, J lost 8 bases, and 19 bases stayed unmatched. Germline values: CDR1 SGHDT, CDR2 YYEEEE. This CDR3 region has 16 residues. The CDR3 is CASTSLPRGQHSEAFF. The CDR3 bases are TGTGCCAGCACCTCCCTACCCAGGGGACAGCACTCCGAAGCTTTCTTT.

This clonotype has a handful of counts. The rearrangement uses TRBV7-6 and TRBJ2-5, with 10 nucleotides matching TRBD2. V dropped 2 bases and J dropped 4; count of bases not matched to a gene: 1. From germline, CDR1 is SGHVS and CDR2 FNYEAQ. The CDR3 consists of 14 residues. This CDR3 reads CASSLRLAGETQYF. The CDR3 DNA reads TGTGCCAGCAGCTTACGACTAGCGGGAGAGACCCAGTACTTC.

The V call is TRBV4-1, the J call TRBJ2-2, with 10 bases fitting TRBD1. The length of the CDR3 is 18 residues. The germline CDR1 and CDR2 sequences are MGHRA and YSYEKL. The junction had 4 bases not matched to a gene; V was cut back by 0 bases and J by 0 bases. The CDR3 region has the DNA TGCGCCAGCAGCCAAGACTTTGGACAGGGGGCGAACACCGGGGAGCTGTTTTTT. Its translation: CASSQDFGQGANTGELFF.

This clonotype was picked up a small number of times. The chain carries TRBV5-1 and TRBJ2-7; no reliable D call. Per germline, CDR1 SGHRS and CDR2 YFSETQ. V lost 0 bases to trimming and J lost 1 base, with 5 bases between them. This CDR3 has 13 residues. CDR3 protein: CASSLEGSYEQYF. The DNA for the CDR3 is TGCGCCAGCAGCTTGGAGGGTTCCTACGAGCAGTACTTC.

This rearrangement joins TRBV9 to TRBJ2-3; 10 bases agree with TRBD2. Germline-derived CDR1 and CDR2 are SGDLS and YYNGEE. This CDR3 has 16 residues. The junction had 2 bases not matched to a gene; V was cut back by 0 bases and J by 1 base. The CDR3 DNA follows: TGTGCCAGCAGCGTAGTCACTAGCGGGGGCACAGATACGCAGTATTTT. Amino acids: CASSVVTSGGTDTQYF.